The rows below give T cell receptor beta chains drawn from one sample of a study of cytomegalovirus exposure and HLA in healthy donors. Sequencing used immunoSEQ multiplex PCR; TCRdb keeps in-frame clones, though not all of them. This table holds 100,000 or so clones, more than 75% found once. What was sequenced was PBMCs. The receptors were sampled from a man between 18 and 35 years old in good health and CMV-seronegative. CDR3s include the opening cysteine and the closing phenylalanine or tryptophan. Fields, in order: clone size, J gene, V gene, D gene, CDR3 DNA, CDR3 protein. The D gene is left open where the match is weak. Clone size is stated in some rows and not others, as once, few, many or a class when expanded.

few,TRBJ2-7,TRBV5-4,-,TGTGCCAGCAGCTTCGGGGCCTACGAGCAGTACTTC,CASSFGAYEQYF
once,TRBJ2-1,TRBV9,TRBD2,TGTGCCAGCAGCCCCCCCAGCGGGGGGTACAATGAGCAGTTCTTC,CASSPPSGGYNEQFF
-,TRBJ2-5,TRBV6-5,-,TGTGCCAGCACTAGGCGGAGGGGCCTCCAAGAGACCCAGTACTTC,CASTRRRGLQETQYF
-,TRBJ1-5,TRBV6-1,-,TGTGCCAGCTCCCGAGGGTACACGGACGAGCCCCAGCATTTT,CASSRGYTDEPQHF
-,TRBJ1-5,TRBV5-1,TRBD1,TGCGCCAGCAGTTACGGGACAGGGATCAATCAGCCCCAGCATTTT,CASSYGTGINQPQHF
few,TRBJ2-5,TRBV28,-,TGTGCCAGCAGTTTAAGCCGTCGGGGTAAAGAGACCCAGTACTTC,CASSLSRRGKETQYF
once,TRBJ1-5,TRBV19,-,TGTGCCAGTAGGTTGAGGCGGGAGAGCAATCAGCCCCAGCATTTT,CASRLRRESNQPQHF
-,TRBJ1-2,TRBV19,TRBD1,TGTGCCAGTACTCCGACCGGGACAGACTATGGCTACACCTTC,CASTPTGTDYGYTF
once,TRBJ1-2,TRBV20-1,-,TGCAGTGCCCCTTGGGGCGGCTACACCTTC,CSAPWGGYTF
-,TRBJ1-6,TRBV6-5,TRBD1,TGTGCCAGCAGTAGGGACGACAGGGAGAATTCACCCCTCCACTTT,CASSRDDRENSPLHF
-,TRBJ1-5,TRBV9,-,TGTGCCAGCTCGAGAACAGGTAGCAATCAGCCCCAGCATTTT,CASSRTGSNQPQHF
-,TRBJ2-5,TRBV9,-,TGTGCCAGCAGCGCCGGGTTGGGGGCTTCCCAGTACTTC,CASSAGLGASQYF
-,TRBJ2-7,TRBV19,TRBD1,TGTGCCAGTAGTATAGAATGGGACAGGGGCTACGAGCAGTACTTC,CASSIEWDRGYEQYF
-,TRBJ2-1,TRBV19,-,TGTGCCAGTAGTATGCGGGGAGGAGGGGCCCTACATGAGCAGTTCTTC,CASSMRGGGALHEQFF
-,TRBJ1-2,TRBV7-9,-,TGTGCCAGTGAACCGGGGTCGGTCCACTATGGCTACACCTTC,CASEPGSVHYGYTF
-,TRBJ2-5,TRBV14,-,TGTGCCAGCAGCCCCGGGGAGACCCAGTACTTC,CASSPGETQYF
-,TRBJ2-3,TRBV19,-,TGTGCCAGTAGTATGACGAGGGACTGGACAGATACGCAGTATTTT,CASSMTRDWTDTQYF
-,TRBJ2-1,TRBV7-8,TRBD2,TGTGCCAGCAGCTATACGCGAGCGGGGGGCATATACAATGAGCAGTTCTTC,CASSYTRAGGIYNEQFF
-,TRBJ1-6,TRBV6-5,TRBD1,TGTGCCAGCAGAACGACAGGGAGTAATTCACCCCTCCACTTT,CASRTTGSNSPLHF
-,TRBJ1-1,TRBV6-6,-,TGTGCCAGCAGTTACGTGGAGGAGGGGGGGGCTTTCTTT,CASSYVEEGGAFF
few,TRBJ2-3,TRBV7-2,TRBD2,TGTGCCAGCAGCTTCAGGCAGAAGCGGGGCTACACAGATACGCAGTATTTT,CASSFRQKRGYTDTQYF
once,TRBJ2-5,TRBV7-2,-,TGTGCCAGCAGCTCTACCAGGGGCCTGAACCGGTTGGAGACCCAGTACTTC,CASSSTRGLNRLETQYF
-,TRBJ1-1,TRBV5-6,TRBD1,TGTGCCAGCAGCTCAGGGGGGTTGGGGGCTTTCTTT,CASSSGGLGAFF
-,TRBJ1-2,TRBV6-5,-,TGTGCCAGCAGTGAAGTGCACGGTTCCTATGGCTACACCTTC,CASSEVHGSYGYTF